The 29 T cell receptor beta chains below were found in one sample sequenced in a study of Graves' ophthalmopathy and Graves' hyperthyroidism. Investigators amplified TCR beta CDR3 regions from RNA transcripts. Following a first-round RT-PCR that used HTBI primers, a second-round multiplex PCR was carried out. Each CDR3 protein is one row after TCRdb ran MiXCR on the multiplex PCR reads. The top ten clones hold 9.8% of a sample with around 470,000 distinct CDR3 sequences, 13% to 15% of them seen once. The source material was blood. Source of these receptors: a woman in her thirties with Graves' ophthalmopathy.

Comment on this clonotype: A much larger clonotype is one base distant, so this may be a read error. The gene calls are TRBV3-1 and TRBJ2-2; D unclear. From germline, CDR1 is LGHDT and CDR2 YNNKEL (reference sequence). The CDR3 extends over 12 amino acids. This chain's CDR3 is CASSRITGELFF. DNA of the CDR3: TGTGCCAGCAGCCGCATAACCGGAGAGCTGTTTTTT.

This clonotype was detected ten times or more. The chain joins TRBV20-1 to TRBJ2-4, with D perhaps matching TRBD1 (5 bases). Germline V CDR1 and CDR2: DFQATT, SNEGSKA (reference sequence). The CDR3 has 15 residues. Trimming cost V 0 bases and J 6 bases, with 15 bases left between them. CDR3 sequence: CSARDATAQANIQYF. CDR3 coding DNA: TGCAGTGCTAGAGATGCGACAGCCCAGGCAAACATTCAGTACTTC.

This clonotype was detected only once. Since a much larger clone is just one base distant, this may be a read error. V usage is TRBV2 and J usage is TRBJ2-5; TRBD2 matches at 7 bases. This CDR3 contains 15 residues. The germline V gene has CDR1 SNHLY and CDR2 FYNNEI. The CDR3 region is CASKTGTTLGETEYF. For the CDR3, the DNA is TGTGCCAGCAAGACCGGGACTACCTTAGGGGAGACCGAGTACTTC.

This clonotype was recorded at least ten times. The rearrangement links TRBV9 to TRBJ1-3, with D tentatively TRBD1 (6 bases). The CDR3 contains 14 residues. Germline-derived CDR1 and CDR2 are SGDLS and YYNGEE. Trimming shortened V by 3 bases and J by 1 base, and 8 bases separated the two germline ends. CDR3 region: CASSAGASGNTIYF. The CDR3 DNA follows: TGTGCCAGCAGCGCAGGGGCGTCTGGAAACACCATATATTTT.

This clonotype was picked up many times. The chain couples TRBV10-3 to TRBJ1-2, with 10 bases matching TRBD1. V lost 7 bases to trimming and J lost 1 base; unmatched junction nucleotides: 12. Per germline, CDR1 ENHRY and CDR2 SYGVKD. This CDR3 has 17 residues. The CDR3 DNA reads as TGTGCCATCAAACCCCGGGACAGGGGAGGGGATAACTATGGCTACACCTTC. Translated: CAIKPRDRGGDNYGYTF.

V and J are TRBV28 and TRBJ2-7, with 10 positions matching TRBD2. The trim removed 3 bases at V and 2 bases at J, leaving 10 bases unmatched. The V gene's germline CDR1 is MDHEN and CDR2 SYDVKM. CDR3 length: 17 residues. Here the CDR3 DNA reads TGTGCCAGCAGTTTCCCCAGACTAGCGGGTGGGGCCTACGAGCAGTACTTC. Protein product: CASSFPRLAGGAYEQYF.

This clonotype was counted many times. The rearrangement uses TRBV15 and TRBJ1-1; TRBD1 agrees at 7 bases. The CDR3 is 12 residues long. From germline, CDR1 is LNHNV and CDR2 YYDKDF (reference sequence). V shed 0 bases and J 11 bases; nucleotides not matched to a gene: 3. Written as DNA, the CDR3 is TGTGCCACCAGCAGAGATTCAGGGGGTGCTTTCTTT. It encodes CATSRDSGGAFF.

This clonotype was detected many times. The chain combines TRBV6-5 with TRBJ1-3; 7 positions match TRBD1. V shed 5 bases and J 2 bases; nucleotides not matched to a gene: 3. CDR1 is MNHEY and CDR2 is SVGAGI in the germline V gene. This CDR3 has 14 amino acids. For the CDR3, the DNA is TGTGCCAGCAGTCACACAGGGGCTGGAAACACCATATATTTT. The encoded protein is CASSHTGAGNTIYF.

This clonotype was recorded at least ten times. The chain recombines TRBV28 with TRBJ2-7; 9 bases align to TRBD1. This CDR3 comprises 14 residues. J was trimmed by 5 bases and V by 5 bases; bases with no gene match: 7. CDR1 and CDR2 from the germline V gene are MDHEN and SYDVKM. CDR3 in amino acids: CASSPGTGPHEQYF. CDR3 coding DNA: TGTGCCAGCAGTCCCGGGACAGGGCCCCACGAGCAGTACTTC.

This clonotype came up many times. This chain joins TRBV19 and TRBJ2-2; D is ambiguous. CDR3 length equals 15 residues. Germline V lookup: CDR1 LNHDA, CDR2 SQIVND (reference sequence). V lost 7 bases and J 1 base, leaving 13 bases between the germline ends. The CDR3 nucleotides are TGTGCCAGTACCCCCTCGGGCGGGAACACCGGGGAGCTGTTTTTT. Amino acid sequence: CASTPSGGNTGELFF.

This clonotype was seen ten or more times. The rearrangement joins TRBV27 to TRBJ1-2; D unclear. CDR3 size: 13 residues. V shed 10 bases and J shed 5 bases, with 17 bases lying between them. From germline, CDR1 is MNHEY and CDR2 SMNVEV (reference sequence). The CDR3 here is CATWTSKPYGYTF. CDR3 nucleotides: TGTGCCACCTGGACCTCGAAACCTTATGGCTACACCTTC.

This clonotype was seen at least ten times. The chain carries TRBV2 and TRBJ1-1; D remains unclear. CDR3 length equals 14 residues. Trimming stripped 2 bases from V and 5 bases from J, with 12 bases between. Germline values: CDR1 SNHLY, CDR2 FYNNEI. The CDR3 coding sequence is TGTGCCAGCAGTGAAATGGTGATAGGGACTGAAGCTTTCTTT. It translates to CASSEMVIGTEAFF.

This clonotype was detected many times. This chain connects TRBV6-5 to TRBJ1-3; D perhaps matches TRBD1 (5 bases). The CDR3 has 17 amino acids. V was pared by 2 bases and J by 4 bases, with 18 bases between. Germline lookup yields CDR1 MNHEY and CDR2 SVGAGI. This CDR3 reads CASSYPRGEASGNTIYF. The CDR3 bases are TGTGCCAGCAGTTACCCGCGGGGGGAAGCCTCAGGAAACACCATATATTTT.

This clonotype was picked up many times. The gene calls are TRBV5-4 and TRBJ2-2, with 7 bases matching TRBD2. Trimming took 1 base from V and 5 from J; bases not matched to a gene: 5. Per germline, CDR1 SGHNT and CDR2 YYREEE (reference sequence). CDR3 length equals 15 residues. CDR3: CASSLKAGRTGELFF. The CDR3 DNA reads TGTGCCAGCAGCTTGAAAGCGGGACGGACCGGGGAGCTGTTTTTT.

Ten or more counts support this clonotype. This chain uses TRBV7-9 with TRBJ2-7; unclear D gene. The V and J ends lost 6 bases and 3 bases respectively, with 12 bases between them. This CDR3 contains 13 residues. CDR1 is SEHNR and CDR2 is FQNEAQ in the germline V gene (reference sequence). The CDR3 sequence: CASSSQTGYEQYF. DNA for the CDR3: TGTGCCAGCAGTTCCCAGACCGGCTACGAGCAGTACTTC.

This clonotype showed up many times. The chain recombines TRBV27 with TRBJ2-5; the match to TRBD2 covers 7 bases. V lost 2 bases, J lost 6 bases, and 12 bases stayed unmatched. CDR1 MNHEY and CDR2 SMNVEV come from the germline V gene (reference sequence). The CDR3 length is 16 residues. CDR3 DNA sequence: TGTGCCAGCAGTTTACTACCGGGGGGTAACGGGAAGACCCAGTACTTC. Its protein is CASSLLPGGNGKTQYF.

This clonotype showed up many times. This may be a read error: a much more frequent sequence differs by one nucleotide. This rearrangement joins TRBV24-1 to TRBJ2-5, with D unresolved. Germline values: CDR1 KGHDR, CDR2 SFDVKD. This CDR3 is built from 10 residues. V gave up 4 bases and J gave up 5 bases, with 1 base separating them. The DNA for the CDR3 is TGTGCCACCAGTGAGGAGACCCAGTACTTC. Translation gives CATSEETQYF.

This sequence joins TRBV7-9 and TRBJ2-5; possibly TRBD2 for D (6 bases). The CDR3 spans 14 residues. Trimming removed 4 bases at V and 5 bases at J, with 14 bases between. CDR1 is SEHNR and CDR2 is FQNEAQ in the germline V gene (reference sequence). The CDR3: CASSSPLGRETQYF. CDR3 nucleotide sequence: TGTGCCAGCAGCTCCCCCCTAGGGAGGGAGACCCAGTACTTC.

This clonotype showed up many times. The chain carries TRBV2 and TRBJ2-7, with 10 bases lining up with TRBD1. Germline CDR1 SNHLY, CDR2 FYNNEI. The CDR3 sequence is 14 residues long. The junction had 2 bases not matched to a gene; V was cut back by 3 bases and J by 3 bases. DNA of the CDR3: TGTGCCAGCAGTGACTGGGACAGGGGCTACGAGCAGTACTTC. Residues: CASSDWDRGYEQYF. The full variable domain, in which reference TRBV2 and TRBJ2-7 provide the parts outside the CDR3, is EPEVTQTPSHQVTQMGQEVILRCVPISNHLYFYWYRQILGQKVEFLVSFYNNEISEKSEIFDDQFSVERPDGSNFTLKIRSTKLEDSAMYFCASSDWDRGYEQYFGPGTRLTVT.

This clonotype was detected a few times. The gene calls are TRBV9 and TRBJ2-7, with TRBD2 matching 11 bases. The CDR3 is made up of 20 amino acids. Germline values: CDR1 SGDLS, CDR2 YYNGEE. The V and J ends lost 0 bases and 0 bases, in that order; junction bases with no gene match: 14. CDR3 residues: CASSVGDTSGRPRSSYEQYF. The CDR3 DNA sequence: TGTGCCAGCAGCGTAGGAGACACTAGCGGGAGACCGAGGAGCTCCTACGAGCAGTACTTC.

This clonotype showed up just a few times. CDR3 sequence (DNA): TGTGCCAGCAGCGGCCGTCGGGATTTAGAAGCTTTCTTT. Translated, it gives CASSGRRDLEAFF. This chain joins TRBV9 and TRBJ1-1; D is ambiguous. The length of the CDR3 is 13 residues. CDR1 is SGDLS and CDR2 is YYNGEE in the germline V gene. Trimming removed 3 bases from V and 8 bases from J, with 14 bases in between. Filled out from reference TRBV9 and TRBJ1-1, the complete variable domain reads DSGVTQTPKHLITATGQRVTLRCSPRSGDLSVYWYQQSLDQGLQFLIQYYNGEERAKGNILERFSAQQFPDLHSELNLSSLELGDSALYFCASSGRRDLEAFFGQGTRLTVV.

There are many counts of this clonotype. This sequence joins TRBV12-3 or TRBV12-4 and TRBJ1-5; D might be TRBD1 (6 bases). The CDR3 covers 18 residues. V gave up 2 bases and J gave up 0 bases, with 17 bases separating them. The DNA for the CDR3 is TGTGCCAGCAGTTTAAATGTTGGGGGGGCGGTTAGCAATCAGCCCCAGCATTTT. It specifies CASSLNVGGAVSNQPQHF.

The J gene is TRBJ2-5, the V gene TRBV2; D remains ambiguous. The CDR3 extends over 12 amino acids. Germline-derived CDR1 and CDR2 are SNHLY and FYNNEI. Trimming pared 7 bases from V and 1 base from J, leaving 7 bases between. The CDR3 reads CASMQSQETQYF. CDR3 DNA: TGTGCCAGCATGCAGTCCCAAGAGACCCAGTACTTC.

This chain connects TRBV25-1 to TRBJ1-1; 11 nucleotides align to TRBD1. CDR3 size: 13 residues. CDR1 MGHDK and CDR2 SYGVNS come from the germline V gene. V trimming: 2 bases; J trimming: 9 bases; junction bases outside the gene matches: 2. The CDR3 bases are TGTGCCAGCAGTGAAGGGGACAGGGGGAAAGCTTTCTTT. This encodes CASSEGDRGKAFF.

This clonotype was seen at least ten times. J is TRBJ2-7 and V is TRBV6-1, with 7 bases matching TRBD2. CDR3 length: 14 residues. Per the germline V gene, CDR1 is MNHNS and CDR2 is SASEGT. The junction had 7 bases not matched to a gene; V was cut back by 6 bases and J by 2 bases. The CDR3 DNA reads TGTGCCAGCAGGACGGCTAGCGGAACCTACGAGCAGTACTTC. This translates into CASRTASGTYEQYF.

There are many counts of this clonotype. This chain uses TRBV6-5 with TRBJ2-2; maybe TRBD2 (7 bases). The CDR3 length is 16 residues. V was clipped by 2 bases and J by 4 bases, with 14 bases between them. Germline values: CDR1 MNHEY, CDR2 SVGAGI. CDR3 DNA: TGTGCCAGCAGTTACATCGGGGGAGGGGGCACCGGGGAGCTGTTTTTT. Its protein is CASSYIGGGGTGELFF.

This clonotype has at least ten counts. The chain couples TRBV29-1 to TRBJ1-2; D remains unclear. CDR1 is SQVTM, CDR2 ANQGSEA, per germline. The CDR3 has 12 residues. Trimming removed 2 bases at V and 3 bases at J, with 7 bases between. The CDR3 region is CSVERGDYGYTF. As DNA, the CDR3 is TGCAGCGTTGAACGTGGAGACTATGGCTACACCTTC. Complete variable domain (other parts from reference TRBV29-1 and TRBJ1-2): SAVISQKPSRDICQRGTSLTIQCQVDSQVTMMFWYRQQPGQSLTLIATANQGSEATYESGFVIDKFPISRPNLTFSTLTVSNMSPEDSSIYLCSVERGDYGYTFGSGTRLTVV.

V usage is TRBV6-1 and J usage is TRBJ2-7; 15 nucleotides line up with TRBD2. Trimming took 1 base from V and 5 from J; bases not matched to a gene: 9. The CDR3 extends over 18 amino acids. From germline, CDR1 is MNHNS and CDR2 SASEGT. The CDR3 region has the DNA TGTGCCAGCAGTGAAGACGGACTAGCGGGGGGGCTGTGGAACGAGCAGTACTTC. Translation: CASSEDGLAGGLWNEQYF.

This clonotype was seen only a few times. The chain links TRBV6-5 to TRBJ1-6, with no clear D. This CDR3 spans 13 amino acids. Germline CDR1 and CDR2: MNHEY and SVGAGI. The V end lost 7 bases, the J end lost 5 bases, and 9 bases lay between the germline ends. CDR3 protein: CASNYLDNSPLHF. The CDR3 coding sequence is TGTGCCAGCAATTATCTCGATAATTCACCCCTCCACTTT.